These 20 T cell receptor beta chains were all obtained from the same sample, sequenced in a study of HIV-infected patients and healthy controls. 500 ng RNA was reverse transcribed with alpha and beta constant-region primers. Each of the alpha and beta chains got its own library through chain-specific third strand synthesis with indices. TCRdb recomputed calls from the 5' RACE reads with MiXCR, one row per CDR3 protein. The top ten clones hold under 2% of a sample with more than 15,000 distinct CDR3 sequences, 5% to 6.5% of them seen once. No cell fractionation was done, so the repertoire covers all unsorted peripheral blood T cells. The sequenced sample was blood. The receptors were gathered from an adult in good health.

The chain recombines TRBV19 with TRBJ2-1, with a possible D match to TRBD1 (6 bases). CDR3 length: 15 amino acids. Looked up from germline, CDR1 is LNHDA and CDR2 is SQIVND (reference sequence). The V end was cut by 3 bases, the J end by 3 bases, with 12 bases between. CDR3 sequence (DNA): TGTGCCAGTAGTATTCCCCAGGGGCTCTACAATGAGCAGTTCTTC. It translates to CASSIPQGLYNEQFF.

This clonotype has at least ten counts. This chain links TRBV20-1 with TRBJ2-3; 7 bases align to TRBD2. CDR1 DFQATT and CDR2 SNEGSKA come from the germline V gene (reference sequence). Trimming cost V 5 bases and J 2 bases; bases outside gene matches: 7. The CDR3 sequence is 14 residues long. The CDR3 region has the DNA TGCAGTGCTGGGAGGGTGGCATTCACAGATACGCAGTATTTT. This gives the protein CSAGRVAFTDTQYF.

This clonotype was counted many times. The J gene is TRBJ2-3, the V gene TRBV7-2, with TRBD2 matching over 10 bases. Losses at the gene ends were 1 base for V and 3 bases for J; bases not matched to a gene: 10. Germline CDR1 SGHTA, CDR2 FQGNSA. This CDR3 comprises 18 residues. The CDR3 reads CASSLVWVTSGVTDTQYF. CDR3 sequence (DNA): TGTGCCAGCAGCTTAGTGTGGGTCACTAGCGGGGTGACAGATACGCAGTATTTT. The variable domain in full, completed from reference TRBV7-2 and TRBJ2-3, reads GAGVSQSPSNKVTEKGKDVELRCDPISGHTALYWYRQSLGQGLEFLIYFQGNSAPDKSGLPSDRFSAERTGGSVSTLTIQRTQQEDSAVYLCASSLVWVTSGVTDTQYFGPGTRLTVL.

This clonotype came up many times. The CDR3 DNA sequence: TGTGCCAGCAGTACCCTTTGGACAGGGGGCGTGGGGTGGCAGTACTTC. This codes for CASSTLWTGGVGWQYF. V is TRBV27 and J is TRBJ2-7; 11 bases fit TRBD1. The V segment lost 5 bases and the J segment 9 bases; nucleotides outside the gene matches: 15. CDR1 and CDR2 (germline): MNHEY, SMNVEV (reference sequence). The CDR3 runs 16 residues.

Within the sample, this clonotype is medium-sized. V and J are TRBV6-4 and TRBJ1-1, with D possibly being TRBD1 (5 bases). This CDR3 contains 12 residues. Germline CDR1 reads MRHNA; CDR2 reads SNTAGT. Between the trimmed V and J ends, which lost 8 bases and 5 bases, there was a span of 12 bases. CDR3 nucleotide sequence: TGTGCCAGCCGAGGGGTCGAGACTGAAGCTTTCTTT. The encoded protein is CASRGVETEAFF.

This clonotype has at least ten counts. The genes are TRBV19 and TRBJ2-3, with D perhaps matching TRBD2 (5 bases). Germline loops: CDR1 LNHDA, CDR2 SQIVND (reference sequence). There are 12 residues in the CDR3. Trimming shortened V by 6 bases and J by 5 bases, and 9 bases separated the two germline ends. Written as DNA, the CDR3 is TGTGCCAGTAGCCCAGGAGGAGATACGCAGTATTTT. Translation gives CASSPGGDTQYF.

The chain has TRBV11-2 and TRBJ2-7, with D perhaps given as TRBD1 or TRBD2 (6 bases each). The V end was cut by 4 bases, the J end by 13 bases, with 17 bases between. This CDR3 has 12 residues. Germline CDR1 is SGHAT and CDR2 is FQNNGV. The CDR3 DNA reads TGTGCCAGCAGCTATCACCTGGGGGGCCAATACTTC. Residues: CASSYHLGGQYF. The variable domain in full, completed from reference TRBV11-2 and TRBJ2-7, reads EAGVAQSPRYKIIEKRQSVAFWCNPISGHATLYWYQQILGQGPKLLIQFQNNGVVDDSQLPKDRFSAERLKGVDSTLKIQPAKLEDSAVYLCASSYHLGGQYFGPGTRLTVT.

The J gene is TRBJ2-7, the V gene TRBV5-5; a possible D gene is TRBD1 (6 bases). Per the germline V gene, CDR1 is SGHKS and CDR2 is YYEKEE (reference sequence). Deletions cut 4 bases from V and 0 bases from J, with 11 bases between. The CDR3 contains 14 residues. The CDR3: CASSPDSSSYEQYF. The CDR3 coding sequence is TGTGCCAGCAGCCCGGACAGCAGCTCCTACGAGCAGTACTTC.

At least ten counts were recorded for this clonotype. The J gene is TRBJ1-1, the V gene TRBV14; a weak D match, TRBD1 (5 bases). The CDR3 has 16 amino acids. The V and J ends lost 0 bases and 1 base respectively, with 12 bases between them. The germline gives CDR1 SGHDN, CDR2 FVKESK. The CDR3 is CASSQEGERRNTEAFF. The CDR3 DNA reads TGTGCCAGCAGCCAAGAGGGGGAAAGAAGGAACACTGAAGCTTTCTTT.

There are many counts of this clonotype. The chain employs TRBV19 and TRBJ1-5, with 11 bases matching TRBD1. The trim removed 6 bases at V and 5 bases at J, leaving 9 bases unmatched. CDR1 is LNHDA, CDR2 SQIVND, per germline (reference sequence). The length of the CDR3 is 16 residues. CDR3 residues: CASREGQGASYQPQHF. The CDR3 DNA follows: TGTGCCAGTAGGGAAGGACAGGGGGCTTCATATCAGCCCCAGCATTTT. Variable domain in full (rest from reference TRBV19 and TRBJ1-5): DGGITQSPKYLFRKEGQNVTLSCEQNLNHDAMYWYRQDPGQGLRLIYYSQIVNDFQKGDIAEGYSVSREKKESFPLTVTSAQKNPTAFYLCASREGQGASYQPQHFGDGTRLSIL.

The genes are TRBV4-2 and TRBJ2-1; TRBD1 matches 10 bases. The CDR3 runs to 17 residues. Trimming cost V 5 bases and J 6 bases; bases outside gene matches: 13. Germline V gene data show CDR1 as LGHNA and CDR2 as YNFKEQ. The CDR3 loop reads CASSFLADRGLANEQFF. CDR3 nucleotide sequence: TGTGCCAGCAGCTTCCTGGCCGACAGGGGGCTTGCCAATGAGCAGTTCTTC.

This clonotype has ten or more counts. V gene TRBV6-5 combines with J gene TRBJ1-5; the D gene is possibly TRBD1 (5 bases). The germline gives CDR1 MNHEY, CDR2 SVGAGI. The ends were cut back, 5 bases at V and 6 bases at J, with 14 bases in the middle. CDR3 length: 14 amino acids. CDR3 protein: CASSPIGGSQPQHF. CDR3 coding DNA: TGTGCCAGCAGTCCCATCGGGGGATCTCAGCCCCAGCATTTT.

This clonotype was detected ten times or more. This rearrangement joins TRBV12-3 or TRBV12-4 to TRBJ2-3; TRBD2 aligns across 14 bases. V trimming: 6 bases; J trimming: 2 bases; junction bases outside the gene matches: 16. The CDR3 has 20 residues. The CDR3 DNA follows: TGTGCCAGCAGCACTCTCCAAGGGACTAGCGGGGGAGAATCCACAGATACGCAGTATTTT. Protein sequence: CASSTLQGTSGGESTDTQYF.

In its sample, this clonotype ranks as medium-sized. The V call is TRBV6-6, the J call TRBJ2-5, with a tentative D call TRBD1 (5 bases). V was shortened by 5 bases and J by 1 base, with 11 bases between the two germline ends. From germline, CDR1 is MNHNY and CDR2 SVGAGI (reference sequence). The CDR3 is 14 residues long. As DNA, the CDR3 is TGTGCCAGCAGTCTAATCGACAGCCAAGAGACCCAGTACTTC. It encodes CASSLIDSQETQYF.

V usage is TRBV7-2 and J usage is TRBJ2-7; tentatively, D is TRBD2 (5 bases). The length of the CDR3 is 16 residues. Deletions cut 5 bases from V and 5 bases from J, with 22 bases between. Germline-derived CDR1 and CDR2 are SGHTA and FQGNSA. This CDR3 reads CASSPRPGVAGDEQYF. The CDR3 region has the DNA TGTGCCAGCAGCCCCCGCCCAGGAGTCGCGGGTGACGAGCAGTACTTC.

This clonotype was found many times. V and J are TRBV7-2 and TRBJ2-2; 8 nucleotides align to TRBD2. The CDR3 runs to 16 residues. The germline CDR1 and CDR2 sequences are SGHTA and FQGNSA. V trimming: 5 bases; J trimming: 5 bases; junction bases outside the gene matches: 10. CDR3 in amino acids: CASSLGLARRTGELFF. In nucleotides, the CDR3 is TGTGCCAGCAGCCTCGGACTAGCCCGGCGGACCGGGGAGCTGTTTTTT.

This clonotype has more than one count but fewer than ten. V usage is TRBV10-3 and J usage is TRBJ2-5, with TRBD2 matching over 10 bases. V was pared by 6 bases and J by 2 bases, with 6 bases of the junction left unmatched. This CDR3 region has 15 residues. The germline V gene encodes CDR1 ENHRY and CDR2 SYGVKD. The CDR3, as DNA: TGTGCCATCAGGGGTAGCGGGGGGCGGCAAGAGACCCAGTACTTC. It yields the protein CAIRGSGGRQETQYF.

This clonotype showed up many times. The V and J genes are TRBV6-5 and TRBJ1-2; TRBD1 matches 7 bases. This CDR3 is 15 amino acids long. Losses at the gene ends were 5 bases for V and 6 bases for J; bases not matched to a gene: 12. Germline V gene lookup returns CDR1 MNHEY and CDR2 SVGAGI. The CDR3 region is CASSHPTGSSDGYTF. The CDR3 region has the DNA TGTGCCAGCAGTCACCCGACAGGGAGCAGTGATGGCTACACCTTC.

This clonotype counts as medium-sized. This chain connects TRBV10-3 to TRBJ2-2; possible D gene TRBD1, 6 bases. Germline CDR1 ENHRY, CDR2 SYGVKD. Between the trimmed V and J ends, which lost 6 bases and 7 bases, there was a span of 18 bases. CDR3 length equals 15 residues. CDR3 amino acids: CAISGPGAQRGELFF. CDR3 nucleotide sequence: TGTGCCATCAGCGGACCAGGGGCGCAACGCGGGGAGCTGTTTTTT.

This clonotype was found many times. The DNA for the CDR3 is TGTGCCAGCAGCTTAATCGGGTACGAGCAGTACTTC. Translating gives CASSLIGYEQYF. The chain carries TRBV5-6 and TRBJ2-7; D gene uncertain. The CDR3 is 12 residues long. Per the germline V gene, CDR1 is SGHDT and CDR2 is YYEEEE. V lost 2 bases, J lost 4 bases, and 7 bases lay in between.